Included here is one T cell receptor beta chain sequence, with context. Its antigen is still unknown. The data are from a study of OX40 agonist ivuxolimab in advanced cancers. For the study at large: The mean age was 60 years, ranging from roughly 23 to 90, with about four fifths of participants male.

The table came from immunoSEQ multiplex PCR; TCRdb's copy has only in-frame clones and leaves some out. The sample consists of approximately 79,000 clones, around 86% of them appearing once. Study results and caveats: Still undetermined is the antigen specificity of the expanded peripheral T cells.

Exclusion applied to patients with autoimmune disease history or systemic immunosuppression. The TCR comes from an adult with an advanced solid tumor such as melanoma, head and neck, liver or kidney cancer. Here the sequenced sample was CD4+ or CD8+ T cells sorted from blood, taken in a trial of the OX40 agonist ivuxolimab.

CDR3 loop: CSSSRGGWDTQYF. CDR3 coding DNA: TGCAGCTCTTCTAGGGGGGGCTGGGATACGCAGTATTTT. The chain carries TRBV29-1 and TRBJ2-3; tentative D call: TRBD2 (7 bases). The V end lost 8 bases, the J end lost 6 bases, and 18 bases lay between the germline ends. Germline-derived CDR1 and CDR2 are SQVTM and ANQGSEA. The CDR3 runs to 13 residues.